This T cell receptor beta chain stems from a study of T cells in Graves' hyperthyroidism and ophthalmopathy. Study-wide points: Ophthalmopathy, as predicted by the model, came a median 6.5 months after the prediction.

A note on this clonotype: Its antigen is unidentified.

The CDR3 has 14 residues. Germline lookup yields CDR1 DFQATT and CDR2 SNEGSKA (reference sequence). The investigators amplified TCR beta CDR3 regions from RNA transcripts. Researchers ran a first-round RT-PCR on the TCR CDR3 using the HTBI primer set. TCRdb re-called the multiplex PCR reads with MiXCR, one entry per CDR3 protein. The data contain some 490,000 distinct CDR3 sequences, 16% of them seen just once; the ten biggest clones take up around 28%. The PBMCs were taken from around 10 ml of fresh peripheral blood. What was sequenced was blood. The receptor's source is a woman aged 25 to 39 with Graves' ophthalmopathy. The rearrangement links TRBV20-1 to TRBJ2-3; 8 bases fit TRBD2. For the CDR3, the DNA is TGCAGCGGCCAGGCGGGAGGCACAACAGATACGCAGTATTTT. It specifies CSGQAGGTTDTQYF.